The next 12 T cell receptor beta chains were all read from a single sample in a study of T cell repertoires in cytomegalovirus infection. TCRdb re-called the reads through MiXCR, storing one row per CDR3 protein. The sample consists of some 280,000 distinct CDR3 sequences, approximately 14% of them appearing once. Sequenced: PBMCs. Receptor source: a human donor in good health (CMV status not recorded). Some clones in this sample may be carry-over from other donors' samples.

This clonotype came up a few times. The V call is TRBV3-1, the J call TRBJ1-6; D may be TRBD1 (5 bases). The CDR3 totals 15 residues. With 0 bases removed from V and 9 bases from J, the gap between germline ends came to 12 bases. The germline V gene has CDR1 LGHDT and CDR2 YNNKEL (reference sequence). This CDR3 is CASSQEKGWSSPLHF. The CDR3, as DNA: TGTGCCAGCAGCCAAGAGAAGGGGTGGAGTTCACCCCTCCACTTT.

In its sample, this clonotype was seen a few times. The V gene is TRBV10-3, the J gene TRBJ2-7, with TRBD1 matching over 10 bases. The CDR3 contains 14 residues. The germline V gene encodes CDR1 ENHRY and CDR2 SYGVKD. J gave up 3 bases and V 6 bases, and 5 bases lay outside the gene matches. This CDR3 is CAISPGQGIYEQYF. The DNA of the CDR3 is TGTGCCATCAGCCCGGGACAGGGGATCTACGAGCAGTACTTC.

In this sample, this clonotype turned up a few times. The chain recombines TRBV6-4 with TRBJ2-1, with 7 nucleotides matching TRBD2. The V gene's germline CDR1 is MRHNA and CDR2 SNTAGT. The CDR3 has 16 amino acids. V was pared by 0 bases and J by 3 bases, with 5 bases of the junction left unmatched. The CDR3 nucleotides are TGTGCCAGCAGTGACTCTGCTGCGGGGGACTACAATGAGCAGTTCTTC. This gives the protein CASSDSAAGDYNEQFF.

This clonotype was found a few times. The chain couples TRBV20-1 to TRBJ1-1; no clear D. Germline loops: CDR1 DFQATT, CDR2 SNEGSKA (reference sequence). The CDR3 spans 12 residues. V lost 3 bases, J lost 1 base, and 6 bases lay in between. The CDR3 DNA reads TGCAGTGCTAGTAGTCGGAACACTGAAGCTTTCTTT. It yields the protein CSASSRNTEAFF.

This clonotype has a count of ten or more. The rearrangement links TRBV7-3 to TRBJ2-3; 12 positions agree with TRBD2. The CDR3 totals 15 residues. Germline loops: CDR1 SGHTA, CDR2 FQGTGA. Losses at the gene ends were 2 bases for V and 6 bases for J; bases not matched to a gene: 3. For the CDR3, the DNA is TGTGCCAGCAGCTTACTAGCGGGGGGGCTGGATACGCAGTATTTT. It translates to CASSLLAGGLDTQYF.

This sequence joins TRBV15 and TRBJ1-2; tentative D call: TRBD1 (6 bases). Germline values: CDR1 LNHNV, CDR2 YYDKDF (reference sequence). The CDR3 length is 14 residues. V lost 4 bases, J lost 6 bases, and 15 bases lay in between. CDR3 sequence reads: CATSTRGKRDGYTF. The CDR3 DNA reads as TGTGCCACCAGCACGAGGGGGAAGAGGGATGGCTACACCTTC.

This clonotype was observed at least ten times. The J gene is TRBJ1-1, the V gene TRBV19, with 10 bases lining up with TRBD1. Germline-derived CDR1 and CDR2 are LNHDA and SQIVND (reference sequence). The J segment lost 2 bases and the V segment lost 4 bases, leaving 16 bases of the junction unmatched. CDR3 length: 19 amino acids. As DNA, the CDR3 is TGTGCCAGTAGTAGTTCCCCACCGGGACAGGGGATCGGAAACACTGAAGCTTTCTTT. Translating it yields CASSSSPPGQGIGNTEAFF.

This clonotype occurred many times. V is TRBV6-1 and J is TRBJ2-7; 10 bases line up with TRBD1. The CDR3 covers 14 residues. V was clipped by 1 base and J by 3 bases; unmatched bases: 0. Germline-derived CDR1 and CDR2 are MNHNS and SASEGT. CDR3 protein: CASSEGTGGYEQYF. In DNA, the CDR3 is TGTGCCAGCAGTGAAGGGACAGGGGGCTACGAGCAGTACTTC.

This clonotype appeared a few times. The chain is built from TRBV19 and TRBJ2-3, with no clear D. V lost 3 bases, J lost 3 bases, and 13 bases lay in between. CDR1 is LNHDA, CDR2 SQIVND, per germline (reference sequence). The CDR3 loop spans 15 amino acids. DNA of the CDR3: TGTGCCAGTAGTATGGGTCTGAGTGGGACAGATACGCAGTATTTT. Protein product: CASSMGLSGTDTQYF.

This clonotype was observed at least ten times. This chain connects TRBV12-3 or TRBV12-4 to TRBJ1-1; weak D call: TRBD1 (5 bases). Trimming took 3 bases from V and 4 from J, leaving 15 bases between them. CDR3 length: 15 amino acids. The CDR3 coding sequence is TGTGCCAGCAGTTTGCGGGACGGGAAGGGCACTGAAGCTTTCTTT. Its translation: CASSLRDGKGTEAFF.

This clonotype was detected a few times. V gene TRBV28 combines with J gene TRBJ1-5, with D perhaps TRBD1 (6 bases). Germline CDR1 is MDHEN and CDR2 is SYDVKM. The CDR3 contains 15 residues. V was cut by 7 bases and J by 3 bases, with 16 bases left in between. In DNA form, the CDR3 reads TGTGCCAGCATCTACGGGGGGGCTTCCAATCAGCCCCAGCATTTT. Translated, it gives CASIYGGASNQPQHF.

The sample holds many counts of this clonotype. V gene TRBV7-8 combines with J gene TRBJ2-5; TRBD2 matches at 8 bases. V lost 5 bases and J lost 7; bases outside the gene matches: 15. CDR1 is SGHVS and CDR2 is FQNEAQ in the germline V gene. The CDR3 spans 16 residues. The CDR3 spells CASSTTGGRLGWTQYF. In nucleotides, the CDR3 is TGTGCCAGCAGCACCACGGGCGGGAGGCTCGGGTGGACCCAGTACTTC.